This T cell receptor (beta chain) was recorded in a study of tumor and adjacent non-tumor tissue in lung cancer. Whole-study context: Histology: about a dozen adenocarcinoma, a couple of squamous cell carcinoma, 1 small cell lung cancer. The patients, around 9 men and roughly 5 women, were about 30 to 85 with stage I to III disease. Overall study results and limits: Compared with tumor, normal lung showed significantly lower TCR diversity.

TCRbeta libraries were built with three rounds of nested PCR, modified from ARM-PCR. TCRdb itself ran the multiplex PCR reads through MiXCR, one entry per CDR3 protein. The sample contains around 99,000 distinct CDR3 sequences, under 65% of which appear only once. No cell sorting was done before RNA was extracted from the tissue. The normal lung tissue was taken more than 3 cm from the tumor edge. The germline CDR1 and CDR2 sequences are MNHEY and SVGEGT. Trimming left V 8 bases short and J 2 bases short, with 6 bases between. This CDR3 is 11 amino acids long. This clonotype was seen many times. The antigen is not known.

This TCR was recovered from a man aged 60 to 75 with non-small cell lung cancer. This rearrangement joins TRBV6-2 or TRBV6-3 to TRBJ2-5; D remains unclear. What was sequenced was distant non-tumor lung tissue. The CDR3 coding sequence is TGTGCCAGCGAACAACAAGAGACCCAGTACTTC. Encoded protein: CASEQQETQYF.